Shown below are 5 T cell receptor beta chains from a single sample sequenced in a study of tissue T cells after allogeneic stem cell transplantation (dated by TCRdb to 2021 to 2024). Libraries were prepared through the immunoSEQ multiplex PCR assay. Sourced from immuneACCESS, this table was stored by TCRdb with only in-frame sequences that have V and J called. A share of the clones is absent; for the studies checked, an unresolved V gene accounts for under half, and the remainder has no known explanation. This sample holds more than 45,000 clones; about three quarters were observed only once. Jointly, the top ten make up approximately 0.55% of the sample. What was sequenced was sorted cells pooled from one or two spleens. All receptors come from a pool of C57BL/6 mice in good health.

Regarding this clone: Germline and genes: mouse. The missing CDR3 end, 1 residue past where the read stops, is filled in from the germline J gene. The chain recombines TRBV3 with TRBJ2-7, with D perhaps TRBD2 (5 bases). In germline, CDR1 is SNHLY, CDR2 FYNGKV (reference sequence). CDR3 length: 13 amino acids. V lost 3 bases and J lost 4, with 10 bases in between. CDR3 protein: CASSLIWEYEQYF. The part of the CDR3 DNA that was read is TGTGCCAGCAGCTTGATCTGGGAGTATGAACAGTAC. The variable domain in full, completed from reference TRBV3 and TRBJ2-7, reads GPKVLQIPSHQIIDMGQMVTLNCDPVSNHLYFYWYKQILGQQMEFLVNFYNGKVMEKSKLFKDQFSVERPDGSYFTLKIQPTALEDSAVYFCASSLIWEYEQYFGPGTRLTVL.

Of note for this clone: Gene names follow the mouse nomenclature. The CDR3 end is not reached by the read, which stops 1 residue before it; the germline J gene fills it in. V gene TRBV2 combines with J gene TRBJ2-5; D tentatively reads TRBD1 or TRBD2 (5 bases each). The CDR3 consists of 15 residues. Germline lookup yields CDR1 LGHNA and CDR2 YSYQKL. V lost 0 bases to trimming and J lost 1 base, with 8 bases between them. The DNA read from the CDR3 is TGTGCCAGCAGCCAAGATCGGGGGTACCAAGACACCCAGTAC. It yields the protein CASSQDRGYQDTQY. The whole CDR3 sequence is CASSQDRGYQDTQYF.

Points on this clone: Any gene name here is a mouse gene name. The CDR3 DNA, read in part, is TGTGCCAGCAGCCAAGAAAGAAGAAACACCTTGTAC. Its protein is CASSQERRNTLY. The full CDR3 sequence reads CASSQERRNTLYF. This sequence joins TRBV5 and TRBJ2-4; D remains unclear. The read terminates 1 residue before the CDR3 end, so the remaining end is supplied by the germline J gene. The CDR3 runs to 13 residues. Germline CDR1 LGHNA, CDR2 YNLKQL (reference sequence). Trimming pared 0 bases from V and 5 bases from J, leaving 6 bases between.

As regards this clone: The gene symbols are mouse symbols. The read halts 1 residue ahead of the CDR3 end, with the missing end drawn from the germline J gene. The chain employs TRBV19 and TRBJ1-6, with TRBD1 identical over 8 bases. TRBJ1-6 is filed as an ORF, its function uncertain. The ends lost 4 bases at V and 0 bases at J; junction bases unmatched: 3. The CDR3 covers 16 residues. The germline V gene encodes CDR1 FNHDT and CDR2 SITEND (reference sequence). CDR3 bases read: TGTGCCAGCAGTCGGGACAGGAATTCCTATAATTCGCCCCTCTAC. As protein: CASSRDRNSYNSPLY. The CDR3 in full is CASSRDRNSYNSPLYF.

With respect to this clone: Gene names follow the mouse nomenclature. The sequence runs out 1 residue before the end of the CDR3; the remainder is reconstructed from the germline J gene. The chain couples TRBV13-2 to TRBJ1-2; TRBD1 matches 7 bases. Germline V lookup: CDR1 NNHNN, CDR2 SYGAGS (reference sequence). The CDR3 spans 15 residues. J gave up 3 bases and V 0 bases, and 5 bases lay outside the gene matches. Here the CDR3 reads CASGDDRGRDSDYTF. Incomplete CDR3 DNA: TGTGCCAGCGGTGATGACAGGGGAAGGGACTCCGACTACACC.